This T cell receptor (beta chain) was profiled in a study of shared T cell receptors in the human thymus. Clones were sequenced by immunoSEQ multiplex PCR, and TCRdb holds only the in-frame ones, with some missing. The table has hundreds of thousands of clones, around 87% seen once. Germline assignment: CDR1 MRHNA and CDR2 SNTAGT. Deletions cut 3 bases from V and 4 bases from J, with 15 bases between. This CDR3 is built from 15 residues. In addition, the sample was reused for a study of human thymus T cells. That paper states: During corrective heart surgery, resections were taken, and the thymus tissue came from them. Within thymic and blood repertoires, V and J gene usage appeared to be biased.

The V call is TRBV6-4, the J call TRBJ1-1; possible D gene TRBD1, 5 bases. The sequence was collected from a boy under three years old with a congenital heart defect. The sample was thymocytes. The DNA for the CDR3 is TGTGCCAGCAGTGATGGGGGGGGGAGGGGCACTGAAGCTTTCTTT. Amino acids: CASSDGGGRGTEAFF.